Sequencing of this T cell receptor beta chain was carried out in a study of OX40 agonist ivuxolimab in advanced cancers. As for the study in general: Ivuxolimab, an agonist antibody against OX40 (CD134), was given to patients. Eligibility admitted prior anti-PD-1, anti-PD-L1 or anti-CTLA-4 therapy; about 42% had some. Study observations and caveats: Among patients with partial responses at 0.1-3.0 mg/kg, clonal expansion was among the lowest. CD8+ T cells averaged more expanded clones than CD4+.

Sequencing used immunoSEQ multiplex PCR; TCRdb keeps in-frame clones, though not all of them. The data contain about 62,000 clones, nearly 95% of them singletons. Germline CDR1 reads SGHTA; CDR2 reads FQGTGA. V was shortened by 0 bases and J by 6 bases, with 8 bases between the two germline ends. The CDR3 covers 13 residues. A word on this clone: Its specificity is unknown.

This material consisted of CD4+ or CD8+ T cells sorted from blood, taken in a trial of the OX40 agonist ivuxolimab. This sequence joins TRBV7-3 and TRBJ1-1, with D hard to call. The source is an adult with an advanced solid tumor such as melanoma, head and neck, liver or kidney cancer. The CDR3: CASSLTGKSEAFF. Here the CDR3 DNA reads TGTGCCAGCAGCTTAACAGGGAAATCTGAAGCTTTCTTT.